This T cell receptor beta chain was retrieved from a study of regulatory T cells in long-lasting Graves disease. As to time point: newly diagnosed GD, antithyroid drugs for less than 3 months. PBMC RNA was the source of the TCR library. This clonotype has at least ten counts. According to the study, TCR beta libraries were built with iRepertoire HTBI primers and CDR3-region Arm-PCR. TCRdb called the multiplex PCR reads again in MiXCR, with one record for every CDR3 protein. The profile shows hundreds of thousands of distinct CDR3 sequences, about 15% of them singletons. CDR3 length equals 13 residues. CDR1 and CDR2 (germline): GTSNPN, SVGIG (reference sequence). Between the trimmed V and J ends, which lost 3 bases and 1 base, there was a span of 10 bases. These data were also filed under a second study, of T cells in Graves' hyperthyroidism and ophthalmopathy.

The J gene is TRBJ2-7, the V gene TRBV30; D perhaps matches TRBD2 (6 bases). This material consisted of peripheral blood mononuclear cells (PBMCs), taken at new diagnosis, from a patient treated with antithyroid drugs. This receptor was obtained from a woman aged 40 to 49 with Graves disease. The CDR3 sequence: CAWRRLESYEQYF. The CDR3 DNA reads TGTGCCTGGAGACGACTAGAGTCCTACGAGCAGTACTTC.